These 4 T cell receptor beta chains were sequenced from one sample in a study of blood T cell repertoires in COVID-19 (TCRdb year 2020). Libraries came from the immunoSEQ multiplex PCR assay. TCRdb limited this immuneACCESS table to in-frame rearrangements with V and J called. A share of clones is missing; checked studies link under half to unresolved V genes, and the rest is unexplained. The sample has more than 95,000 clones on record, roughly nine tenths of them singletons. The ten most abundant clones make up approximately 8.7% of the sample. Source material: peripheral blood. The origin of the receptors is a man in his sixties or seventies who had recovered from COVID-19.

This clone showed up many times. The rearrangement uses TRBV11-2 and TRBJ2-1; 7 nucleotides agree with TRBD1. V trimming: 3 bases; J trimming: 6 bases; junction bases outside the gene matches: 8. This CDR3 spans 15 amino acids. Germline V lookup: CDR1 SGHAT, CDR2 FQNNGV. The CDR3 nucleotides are TGTGCCAGCAGCTTGAGGGGGCATCCGGCCAATGAGCAGTTCTTC. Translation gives CASSLRGHPANEQFF.

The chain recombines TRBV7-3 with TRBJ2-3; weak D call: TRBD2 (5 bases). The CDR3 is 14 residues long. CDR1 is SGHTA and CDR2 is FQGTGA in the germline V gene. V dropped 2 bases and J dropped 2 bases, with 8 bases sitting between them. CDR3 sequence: CASSLERHTDTQYF. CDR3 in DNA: TGTGCCAGCAGCTTAGAGCGGCACACAGATACGCAGTATTTT.

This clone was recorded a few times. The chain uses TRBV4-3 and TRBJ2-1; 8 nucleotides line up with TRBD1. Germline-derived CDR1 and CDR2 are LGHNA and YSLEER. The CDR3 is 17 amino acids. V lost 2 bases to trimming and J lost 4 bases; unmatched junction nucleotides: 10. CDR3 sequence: CASSQTRRDRPYNEQFF. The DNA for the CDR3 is TGCGCCAGCAGCCAAACACGCCGGGACAGGCCTTACAATGAGCAGTTCTTC.

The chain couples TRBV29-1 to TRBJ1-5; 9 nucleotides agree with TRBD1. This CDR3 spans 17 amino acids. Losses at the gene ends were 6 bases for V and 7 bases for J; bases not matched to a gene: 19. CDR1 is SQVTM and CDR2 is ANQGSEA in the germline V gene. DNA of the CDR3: TGCAGCGTGGGGGACAGGGAATCAGAATTTGCAATCCAGCCCCAGCATTTT. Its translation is CSVGDRESEFAIQPQHF.